The clone carrying this TCR beta chain has only one observation. The antigen remains unidentified. The data originate from a study of cytomegalovirus exposure and HLA in healthy donors. Study outcomes and limitations: Published work reported that the classifier diagnosed cytomegalovirus status with high specificity and sensitivity. TCR sequences were mostly rare, though some public TCRs occurred in many donors.

Clones were sequenced by immunoSEQ multiplex PCR, and TCRdb holds only the in-frame ones, with some missing. The table records approximately 150,000 clones, about 89% of them present only once. Sequencing was carried out using PBMCs. The receptor comes from a man aged 18 to 29 in good health and CMV-seropositive.

The CDR3 reads CASSYSSVGNQPQHF. As DNA, the CDR3 is TGTGCCAGCAGTTACTCGAGCGTTGGAAATCAGCCCCAGCATTTT. This chain connects TRBV6-5 to TRBJ1-5, with D unclear. Germline CDR1 MNHEY, CDR2 SVGAGI. Trimming removed 0 bases from V and 4 bases from J, with 10 bases in between. The CDR3 runs 15 residues.